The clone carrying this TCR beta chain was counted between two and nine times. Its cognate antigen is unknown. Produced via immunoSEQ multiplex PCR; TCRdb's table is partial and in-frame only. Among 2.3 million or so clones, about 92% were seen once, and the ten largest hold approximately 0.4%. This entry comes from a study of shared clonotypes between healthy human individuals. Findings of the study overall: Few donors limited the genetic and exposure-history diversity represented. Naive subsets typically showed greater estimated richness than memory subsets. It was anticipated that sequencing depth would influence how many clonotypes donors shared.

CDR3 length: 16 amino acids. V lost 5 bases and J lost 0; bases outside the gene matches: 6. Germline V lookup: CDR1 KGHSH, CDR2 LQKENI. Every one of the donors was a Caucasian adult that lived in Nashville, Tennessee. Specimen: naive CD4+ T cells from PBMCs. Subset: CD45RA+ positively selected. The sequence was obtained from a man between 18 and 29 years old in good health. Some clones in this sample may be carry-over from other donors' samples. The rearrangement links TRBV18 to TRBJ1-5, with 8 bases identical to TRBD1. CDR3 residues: CASSDGQGNSNQPQHF. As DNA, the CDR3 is TGTGCCAGCTCAGATGGACAGGGCAATAGCAATCAGCCCCAGCATTTT.